The 20 T cell receptor beta chains reported below all come from one sample, sequenced in a study of blood T cell repertoires in COVID-19. Libraries were prepared by immunoSEQ multiplex PCR; TCRdb keeps only in-frame clonotypes and omits some of them. The top ten clones hold around 10% of a sample with 250,000 to 350,000 clones, roughly 90% of them seen once. Material for sequencing was peripheral blood. The receptors were sampled from a woman in her 30s with COVID-19, enrolled during active disease.

This clone is a singleton in its sample. V usage is TRBV6-5 and J usage is TRBJ2-7, with D maybe TRBD1 (5 bases). CDR1 and CDR2 (germline): MNHEY, SVGAGI. The CDR3 is 14 amino acids. Trimming stripped 5 bases from V and 2 bases from J, with 13 bases between. The CDR3 DNA follows: TGTGCCAGCAGTCCCCAGGGTGGGCCCTACGAGCAGTACTTC. Translated: CASSPQGGPYEQYF.

J is TRBJ1-1 and V is TRBV30; D gene ambiguous. This CDR3 comprises 12 residues. In germline, CDR1 is GTSNPN, CDR2 SVGIG (reference sequence). Trimming took off 2 bases at V and 0 bases at J, with 4 bases between the two ends. CDR3 sequence: CAWSKLNTEAFF. CDR3 DNA sequence: TGTGCCTGGAGTAAGCTGAACACTGAAGCTTTCTTT.

The gene calls are TRBV5-1 and TRBJ1-2, with a weak D call TRBD1 (6 bases). With 4 bases removed from V and 7 bases from J, the gap between germline ends came to 14 bases. The CDR3 loop spans 13 amino acids. Germline V lookup: CDR1 SGHRS, CDR2 YFSETQ. CDR3 protein: CASSTLQGFGYTF. DNA of the CDR3: TGCGCCAGCAGCACCCTGCAGGGGTTTGGCTACACCTTC. Looking up the rest from reference TRBV5-1 and TRBJ1-2 gives the full variable domain: KAGVTQTPRYLIKTRGQQVTLSCSPISGHRSVSWYQQTPGQGLQFLFEYFSETQRNKGNFPGRFSGRQFSNSRSEMNVSTLELGDSALYLCASSTLQGFGYTFGSGTRLTVV.

The chain joins TRBV5-5 to TRBJ1-2; 9 bases map to TRBD1. This CDR3 has 12 residues. Per germline, CDR1 SGHKS and CDR2 YYEKEE (reference sequence). The J segment lost 2 bases and the V segment lost 7 bases, leaving 0 bases of the junction unmatched. CDR3 amino acids: CASGQGNYGYTF. The CDR3 coding sequence is TGTGCCAGCGGACAGGGGAACTATGGCTACACCTTC. The entire variable domain, with the rest obtained from reference TRBV5-5 and TRBJ1-2, is as follows: DAGVTQSPTHLIKTRGQQVTLRCSPISGHKSVSWYQQVLGQGPQFIFQYYEKEERGRGNFPDRFSARQFPNYSSELNVNALLLGDSALYLCASGQGNYGYTFGSGTRLTVV.

This clone has just a few counts. This chain joins TRBV5-1 and TRBJ2-4, with TRBD2 matching over 7 bases. The CDR3 consists of 16 residues. Germline V gene data show CDR1 as SGHRS and CDR2 as YFSETQ. V lost 6 bases to trimming and J lost 0 bases; unmatched junction nucleotides: 9. The CDR3 DNA reads as TGCGCCAGCAATAAATCAGCGGGAATAGCCAAAAACATTCAGTACTTC. It encodes CASNKSAGIAKNIQYF.

The chain couples TRBV4-1 to TRBJ1-4; D call uncertain. V gave up 0 bases and J gave up 6 bases, with 11 bases separating them. The CDR3 extends over 15 amino acids. Germline CDR1 MGHRA, CDR2 YSYEKL. The CDR3 DNA reads as TGCGCCAGCAGCCAAGAAGGCAGGCCACATGAAAAACTGTTTTTT. Translating gives CASSQEGRPHEKLFF.

The chain has TRBV6-5 and TRBJ2-4; 10 bases align to TRBD1. The CDR3 extends over 14 amino acids. Germline trimming cut 6 bases from V and 7 bases from J; bases unmatched to any gene: 6. The germline CDR1 and CDR2 sequences are MNHEY and SVGAGI. The CDR3 bases are TGTGCCAGCAGGATCGGGACAGGGGCTAACATTCAGTACTTC. Amino acid sequence: CASRIGTGANIQYF.

DNA for the CDR3: TGCGCCAGCAGCTTGGACGCGGCGAACACTGAAGCTTTCTTT. Protein product: CASSLDAANTEAFF. This rearrangement joins TRBV5-1 to TRBJ1-1; D is unresolved. This CDR3 comprises 14 residues. Germline V gives CDR1 SGHRS, CDR2 YFSETQ. Trimming cost V 0 bases and J 1 base, with 7 bases left between them. Based on the CDR3 plus reference TRBV5-1 and TRBJ1-1, the full variable domain is KAGVTQTPRYLIKTRGQQVTLSCSPISGHRSVSWYQQTPGQGLQFLFEYFSETQRNKGNFPGRFSGRQFSNSRSEMNVSTLELGDSALYLCASSLDAANTEAFFGQGTRLTVV.

The rearrangement joins TRBV25-1 to TRBJ1-3; D is uncertain. Germline V gene lookup returns CDR1 MGHDK and CDR2 SYGVNS. V lost 5 bases and J lost 7, with 9 bases in between. The CDR3 contains 12 residues. CDR3 amino acids: CASSFTVNTIYF. The CDR3 DNA reads TGTGCCAGCAGTTTCACAGTGAACACCATATATTTT.

This chain joins TRBV7-2 and TRBJ2-4, with no clear D. This CDR3 is built from 13 residues. The germline V gene has CDR1 SGHTA and CDR2 FQGNSA. Trimming stripped 5 bases from V and 1 base from J, with 6 bases between. The CDR3 protein is CASSPRAKNIQYF. In nucleotides, the CDR3 is TGTGCCAGCAGCCCTCGGGCCAAAAACATTCAGTACTTC. Variable domain in full (rest from reference TRBV7-2 and TRBJ2-4): GAGVSQSPSNKVTEKGKDVELRCDPISGHTALYWYRQSLGQGLEFLIYFQGNSAPDKSGLPSDRFSAERTGGSVSTLTIQRTQQEDSAVYLCASSPRAKNIQYFGAGTRLSVL.

The chain has TRBV5-6 and TRBJ1-4; 9 nucleotides agree with TRBD1. Germline V CDR1 and CDR2: SGHDT, YYEEEE. The ends lost 3 bases at V and 7 bases at J; junction bases unmatched: 7. The CDR3 runs to 15 residues. The CDR3 protein is CASSSQGTGIEKLFF. As DNA, the CDR3 is TGTGCCAGCAGCTCCCAGGGGACAGGGATTGAAAAACTGTTTTTT. The variable domain in full, with the rest retrieved from reference TRBV5-6 and TRBJ1-4, is DAGVTQSPTHLIKTRGQQVTLRCSPKSGHDTVSWYQQALGQGPQFIFQYYEEEERQRGNFPDRFSGHQFPNYSSELNVNALLLGDSALYLCASSSQGTGIEKLFFGSGTQLSVL.

V is TRBV7-9 and J is TRBJ2-7; D is perhaps TRBD1 (5 bases). Germline lookup yields CDR1 SEHNR and CDR2 FQNEAQ (reference sequence). The CDR3 covers 13 residues. V was pared by 5 bases and J by 3 bases, with 11 bases between. CDR3 nucleotides: TGTGCCAGCAGCGACAGAATGATCTACGAGCAGTACTTC. It translates to CASSDRMIYEQYF.

The chain links TRBV7-9 to TRBJ2-5; TRBD2 agrees at 9 bases. V lost 5 bases to trimming and J lost 4 bases; unmatched junction nucleotides: 11. The CDR3 has 16 amino acids. In germline, CDR1 is SEHNR, CDR2 FQNEAQ (reference sequence). The CDR3 DNA is TGTGCCAGCAGCAGAGAGCCTAGCGGGATAGCAGAGACCCAGTACTTC. Translated, it gives CASSREPSGIAETQYF.

The gene calls are TRBV7-2 and TRBJ2-4, with TRBD1 as a possible D gene (5 bases). Trimming shortened V by 8 bases and J by 4 bases, and 15 bases separated the two germline ends. Germline CDR1 and CDR2: SGHTA and FQGNSA. The CDR3 length is 14 residues. CDR3 sequence (DNA): TGTGCCAGCGAAAGGACAAGACTTAAAAACATTCAGTACTTC. It is translated as CASERTRLKNIQYF.

This rearrangement joins TRBV5-4 to TRBJ2-3, with 12 bases that match TRBD2. Per germline, CDR1 SGHNT and CDR2 YYREEE (reference sequence). V was clipped by 4 bases and J by 4 bases; unmatched bases: 19. CDR3 length equals 20 residues. The DNA for the CDR3 is TGTGCCAGCAGCCCCGAGCGAGGGACTAGCGGGCTTCCTGTCCCAGATACGCAGTATTTT. Protein product: CASSPERGTSGLPVPDTQYF.

The V call is TRBV19, the J call TRBJ2-7; 8 nucleotides align to TRBD1. CDR1 is LNHDA, CDR2 SQIVND, per germline (reference sequence). Trimming took 3 bases from V and 5 from J; bases not matched to a gene: 3. The CDR3 is 13 amino acids. In nucleotides, the CDR3 is TGTGCCAGTAGTATCGGGACAGGTGACGAGCAGTACTTC. It encodes CASSIGTGDEQYF.

The chain has TRBV28 and TRBJ1-2, with TRBD1 matching over 8 bases. CDR1 is MDHEN and CDR2 is SYDVKM in the germline V gene. This CDR3 spans 13 amino acids. V shed 6 bases and J 6 bases; nucleotides not matched to a gene: 6. CDR3 sequence (DNA): TGTGCCAGCAGAGGACAGGGTTTGAATGGCTACACCTTC. Translation: CASRGQGLNGYTF.

CDR3 sequence reads: CASSLVGTLEGYTF. The CDR3 DNA follows: TGCGCCAGCAGCTTGGTGGGCACGCTGGAAGGCTACACCTTC. The chain couples TRBV5-1 to TRBJ1-2; no definite D call. V lost 0 bases and J lost 8, with 14 bases in between. The length of the CDR3 is 14 residues. Germline CDR1 is SGHRS and CDR2 is YFSETQ. The entire variable domain, with the rest obtained from reference TRBV5-1 and TRBJ1-2, is as follows: KAGVTQTPRYLIKTRGQQVTLSCSPISGHRSVSWYQQTPGQGLQFLFEYFSETQRNKGNFPGRFSGRQFSNSRSEMNVSTLELGDSALYLCASSLVGTLEGYTFGSGTRLTVV.

This clone has a single count. V usage is TRBV7-6 and J usage is TRBJ2-7; D might be TRBD2 (6 bases). CDR3 length: 13 residues. Looked up from germline, CDR1 is SGHVS and CDR2 is FNYEAQ. V lost 7 bases to trimming and J lost 4 bases, with 14 bases between them. Here the CDR3 reads CASTKAAGYEQYF. The DNA for the CDR3 is TGTGCCAGCACGAAGGCCGCGGGATACGAGCAGTACTTC.

This clone was detected a few times. J is TRBJ1-2 and V is TRBV5-1, with no clear D. The CDR3 sequence is 18 residues long. Germline CDR1 and CDR2: SGHRS and YFSETQ. V shed 2 bases and J shed 6 bases, with 26 bases lying between them. This CDR3 is CASSFNPSPSRIMDGYTF. The CDR3 DNA is TGCGCCAGCAGCTTTAATCCCTCTCCGAGCCGTATTATGGATGGCTACACCTTC.